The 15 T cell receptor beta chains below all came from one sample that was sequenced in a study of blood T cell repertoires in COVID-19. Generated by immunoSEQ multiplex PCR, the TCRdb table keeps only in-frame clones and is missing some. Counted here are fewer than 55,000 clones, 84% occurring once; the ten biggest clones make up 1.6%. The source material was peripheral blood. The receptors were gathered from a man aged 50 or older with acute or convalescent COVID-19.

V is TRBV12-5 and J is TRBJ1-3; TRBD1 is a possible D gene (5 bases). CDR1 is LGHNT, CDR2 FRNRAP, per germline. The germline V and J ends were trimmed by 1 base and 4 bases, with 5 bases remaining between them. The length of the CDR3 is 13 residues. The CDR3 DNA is TGTGCTAGTGGTTTGGCAGGGGGAAACACCATATATTTT. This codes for CASGLAGGNTIYF.

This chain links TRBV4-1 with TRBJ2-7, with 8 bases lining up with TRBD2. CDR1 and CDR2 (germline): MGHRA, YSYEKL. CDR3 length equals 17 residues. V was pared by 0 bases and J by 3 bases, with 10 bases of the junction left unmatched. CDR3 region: CASSQDLPSGWSYEQYF. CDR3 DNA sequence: TGCGCCAGCAGCCAAGATTTACCTAGCGGGTGGAGCTACGAGCAGTACTTC.

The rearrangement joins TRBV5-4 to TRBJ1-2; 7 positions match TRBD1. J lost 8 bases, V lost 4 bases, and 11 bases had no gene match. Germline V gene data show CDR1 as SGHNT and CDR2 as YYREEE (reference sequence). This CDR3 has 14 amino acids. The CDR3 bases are TGTGCCAGCAGCGGCGGACAGGCTTGGGGGGGCTACACCTTC. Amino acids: CASSGGQAWGGYTF.

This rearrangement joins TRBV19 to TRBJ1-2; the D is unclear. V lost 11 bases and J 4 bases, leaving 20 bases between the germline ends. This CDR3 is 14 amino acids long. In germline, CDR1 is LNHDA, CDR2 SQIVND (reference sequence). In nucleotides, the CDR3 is TGTGCCGGGTGGAGTAGTGGGTTGTCCTATGGCTACACCTTC. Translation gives CAGWSSGLSYGYTF.

CDR3 bases: TGTGCCAGCAGTAGTAGCGGGACACAGTACTTC. Amino acid sequence: CASSSSGTQYF. V and J are TRBV2 and TRBJ2-7; 8 nucleotides match TRBD2. The CDR3 has 11 residues. V lost 5 bases to trimming and J lost 10 bases; unmatched junction nucleotides: 4. Germline V CDR1 and CDR2: SNHLY, FYNNEI. The full variable domain, completed using reference TRBV2 and TRBJ2-7, is EPEVTQTPSHQVTQMGQEVILRCVPISNHLYFYWYRQILGQKVEFLVSFYNNEISEKSEIFDDQFSVERPDGSNFTLKIRSTKLEDSAMYFCASSSSGTQYFGPGTRLTVT.

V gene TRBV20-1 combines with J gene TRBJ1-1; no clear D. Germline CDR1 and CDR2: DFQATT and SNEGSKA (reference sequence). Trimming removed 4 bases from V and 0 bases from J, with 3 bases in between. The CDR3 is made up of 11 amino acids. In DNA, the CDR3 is TGCAGTGCTACGGTGAACACTGAAGCTTTCTTT. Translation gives CSATVNTEAFF.

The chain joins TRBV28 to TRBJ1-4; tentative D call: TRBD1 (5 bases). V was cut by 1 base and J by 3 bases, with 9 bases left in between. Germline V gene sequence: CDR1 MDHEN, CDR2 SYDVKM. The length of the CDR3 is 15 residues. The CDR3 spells CASSLSGLANEKLFF. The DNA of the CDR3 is TGTGCCAGCAGTTTATCAGGGTTAGCTAATGAAAAACTGTTTTTT.

CDR3 protein: CASSADRWDSPLHF. CDR3 coding DNA: TGTGCCAGCAGCGCAGACAGGTGGGATTCACCCCTCCACTTT. V is TRBV9 and J is TRBJ1-6; D perhaps matches TRBD1 (6 bases). There are 14 residues in the CDR3. V gave up 3 bases and J gave up 8 bases, with 12 bases separating them. Per the germline V gene, CDR1 is SGDLS and CDR2 is YYNGEE.

The CDR3 reads CATSEGPQAWQPQHF. CDR3 nucleotide sequence: TGTGCCACCAGTGAAGGTCCTCAGGCATGGCAGCCCCAGCATTTT. This chain joins TRBV24-1 and TRBJ1-5; D gene uncertain. Germline V gene lookup returns CDR1 KGHDR and CDR2 SFDVKD. The V end lost 4 bases, the J end lost 7 bases, and 16 bases lay between the germline ends. This CDR3 contains 15 residues.

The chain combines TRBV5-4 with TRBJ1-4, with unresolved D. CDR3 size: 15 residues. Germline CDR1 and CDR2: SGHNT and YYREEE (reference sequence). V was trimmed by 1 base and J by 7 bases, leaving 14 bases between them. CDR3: CASSLKNPGSEKLFF. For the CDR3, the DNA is TGTGCCAGCAGCTTGAAGAACCCGGGAAGTGAAAAACTGTTTTTT.

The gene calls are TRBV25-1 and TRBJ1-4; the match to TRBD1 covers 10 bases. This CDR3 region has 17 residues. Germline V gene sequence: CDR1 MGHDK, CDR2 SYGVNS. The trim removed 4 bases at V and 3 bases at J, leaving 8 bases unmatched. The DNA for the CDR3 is TGTGCCAGCAGTGCGGGACAGGGGCTGCTGGCTAATGAAAAACTGTTTTTT. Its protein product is CASSAGQGLLANEKLFF. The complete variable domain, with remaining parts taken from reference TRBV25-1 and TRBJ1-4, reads EADIYQTPRYLVIGTGKKITLECSQTMGHDKMYWYQQDPGMELHLIHYSYGVNSTEKGDLSSESTVSRIRTEHFPLTLESARPSHTSQYLCASSAGQGLLANEKLFFGSGTQLSVL.

This CDR3 is CASSLVSGGTDTQYF. CDR3 in DNA: TGCGCCAGCAGCTTGGTAAGCGGGGGCACAGATACGCAGTATTTT. The chain combines TRBV5-1 with TRBJ2-3; TRBD2 matches at 7 bases. CDR1 and CDR2 (germline): SGHRS, YFSETQ. V shed 0 bases, J shed 1 base, and the junction held 2 bases outside the gene matches. The CDR3 covers 15 residues.

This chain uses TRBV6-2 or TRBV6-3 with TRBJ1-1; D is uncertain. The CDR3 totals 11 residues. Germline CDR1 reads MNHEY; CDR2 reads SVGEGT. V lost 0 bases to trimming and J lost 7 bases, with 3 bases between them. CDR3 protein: CASSYSLEAFF. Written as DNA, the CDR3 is TGTGCCAGCAGTTACTCCCTTGAAGCTTTCTTT.

The CDR3 DNA reads TGTGCCAGCAGTTACGGGGGGGGCAATCAGCCCCAGCATTTT. Its protein product is CASSYGGGNQPQHF. The J gene is TRBJ1-5, the V gene TRBV6-2 or TRBV6-3; possible D gene TRBD1, 5 bases. Trimming pared 2 bases from V and 2 bases from J, leaving 7 bases between. Looked up from germline, CDR1 is MNHEY and CDR2 is SVGEGT. The CDR3 is 14 residues long.

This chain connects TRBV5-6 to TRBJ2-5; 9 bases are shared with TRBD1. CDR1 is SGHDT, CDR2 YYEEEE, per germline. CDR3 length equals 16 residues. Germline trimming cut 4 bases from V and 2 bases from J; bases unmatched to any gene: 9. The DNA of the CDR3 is TGTGCCAGCAGCAGGACCGGGACAGGGTGGCAAGAGACCCAGTACTTC. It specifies CASSRTGTGWQETQYF.